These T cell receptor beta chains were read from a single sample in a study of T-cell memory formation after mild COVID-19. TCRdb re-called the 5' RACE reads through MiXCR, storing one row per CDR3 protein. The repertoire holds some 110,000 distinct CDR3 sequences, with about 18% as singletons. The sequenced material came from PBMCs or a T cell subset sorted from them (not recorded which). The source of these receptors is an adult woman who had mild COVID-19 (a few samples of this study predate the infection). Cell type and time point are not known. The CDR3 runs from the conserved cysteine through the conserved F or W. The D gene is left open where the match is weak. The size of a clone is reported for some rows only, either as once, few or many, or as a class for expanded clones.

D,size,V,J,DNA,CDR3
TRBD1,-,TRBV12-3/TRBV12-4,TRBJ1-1,TGTGCCAGCAGTTCCGGGACAGGGTTTCGCAACACTGAAGCTTTCTTT,CASSSGTGFRNTEAFF
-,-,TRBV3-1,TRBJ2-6,TGTGCCAGCAGCCAATCTGGGGCCAACGTCCTGACTTTC,CASSQSGANVLTF
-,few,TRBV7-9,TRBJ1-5,TGTGCCAGCAGCTTAGGTGGGGTCGGGGATCAGCCCCAGCATTTT,CASSLGGVGDQPQHF
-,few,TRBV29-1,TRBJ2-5,TGCAGCTATCTGCTGGGAGAGACCCAGTACTTC,CSYLLGETQYF
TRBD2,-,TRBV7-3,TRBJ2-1,TGTGCCAGCAGCTTAATGGCGGGAGGGCCCGCGAATGAGCAGTTCTTC,CASSLMAGGPANEQFF
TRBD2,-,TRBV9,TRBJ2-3,TGTGCCAGCAGCCCCAGACTAGCGGGAGACCCAGATACGCAGTATTTT,CASSPRLAGDPDTQYF
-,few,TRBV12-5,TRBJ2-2,TGTGCTAGTGGTCCCCCAATGGAGGTAACCGGGGAGCTGTTTTTT,CASGPPMEVTGELFF
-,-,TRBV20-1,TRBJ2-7,TGCAGTGCTAGAGATTTGAGCGGGCTCGAGCAGTACTTC,CSARDLSGLEQYF
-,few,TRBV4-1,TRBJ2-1,TGCGCCAGCAGCCCTTTGAGCGGCTATGAGCAGTTCTTC,CASSPLSGYEQFF
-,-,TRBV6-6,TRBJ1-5,TGTGCCAGCAGTTACTCGAACGACAGGCCCAGCAATCAGCCCCAGCATTTT,CASSYSNDRPSNQPQHF
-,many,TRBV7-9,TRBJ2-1,TGTGCCAGCAGTGGTGGGTACAATGAGCAGTTCTTC,CASSGGYNEQFF
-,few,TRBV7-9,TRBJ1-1,TGTGCCAGCAGCTTACATAGATTCGAGAACACTGAAGCTTTCTTT,CASSLHRFENTEAFF
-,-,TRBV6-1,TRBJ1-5,TGTGCCAGCTCCCAGGGAAAGGGGTCTGAGCATTTT,CASSQGKGSEHF
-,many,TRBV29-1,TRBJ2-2,TGCAGCGTTTGGAACACCGGGGAGCTGTTTTTT,CSVWNTGELFF